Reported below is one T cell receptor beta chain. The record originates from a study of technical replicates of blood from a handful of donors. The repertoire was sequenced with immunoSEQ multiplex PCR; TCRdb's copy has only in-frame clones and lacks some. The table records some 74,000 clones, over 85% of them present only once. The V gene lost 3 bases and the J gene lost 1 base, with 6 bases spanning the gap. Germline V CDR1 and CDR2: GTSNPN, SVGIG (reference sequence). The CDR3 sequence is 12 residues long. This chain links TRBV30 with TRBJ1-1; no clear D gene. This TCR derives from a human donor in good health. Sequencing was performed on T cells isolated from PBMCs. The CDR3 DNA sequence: TGTGCCTGGAGCCAGTGGAACACTGAAGCTTTCTTT. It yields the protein CAWSQWNTEAFF.